Reported below is one T cell receptor (beta chain). Its antigen remains unknown. Everyone who donated was a healthy bone marrow donor. While unrecorded immune exposures were likely, the donors were nominally healthy when sampled. PCR amplification relied on 60 Vbeta primers (plus 13 Jbeta primers). Some clones are missing from TCRdb's copy, which holds only in-frame ones; the method was immunoSEQ multiplex PCR. This table holds about 120,000 clones, about 80% found once. These data belong to a study of cytomegalovirus exposure and HLA in healthy donors. About the research overall: Unique TCRs numbering about 85 million, obtained from HLA-typed donors, made up an early data release.

Germline CDR1 is SGDLS and CDR2 is YYNGEE. The CDR3 loop spans 15 amino acids. V was cut by 3 bases and J by 7 bases, with 16 bases left in between. Study outcomes and limitations: Within a later analysis, the majority of CMV-associated TCR beta chains appeared HLA-restricted.

The sequenced material came from PBMCs. The V gene is TRBV9, the J gene TRBJ1-4, with D perhaps matching TRBD1 (6 bases). The sequence derives from a man in his thirties or forties in good health and CMV-seronegative. The CDR3 DNA reads as TGTGCCAGCAGCGCCGCCGGGGGGGCTGGTGAAAAACTGTTTTTT. It encodes CASSAAGGAGEKLFF.